These 8 T cell receptor beta chains share one sample of origin, sequenced in a study of blood T cell repertoires in COVID-19. Produced via immunoSEQ multiplex PCR; TCRdb's table is partial and in-frame only. The sample includes tens of thousands of clones, approximately 80% of them seen just once. Specimen: peripheral blood. Source of these receptors: a man older than 75 with active or convalescent COVID-19.

The chain recombines TRBV2 with TRBJ2-5; D is ambiguous. CDR3 length: 12 residues. Per the germline V gene, CDR1 is SNHLY and CDR2 is FYNNEI. V gave up 6 bases and J gave up 4 bases, with 9 bases separating them. CDR3: CASRYTGETQYF. CDR3 sequence (DNA): TGTGCCAGCAGGTACACGGGAGAGACCCAGTACTTC.

The V call is TRBV2, the J call TRBJ2-3; possibly TRBD2 for D (6 bases). V shed 5 bases and J shed 12 bases, with 12 bases lying between them. CDR1 is SNHLY and CDR2 is FYNNEI in the germline V gene. The CDR3 is 11 amino acids. CDR3 residues: CASSYSGRQYF. CDR3 nucleotide sequence: TGTGCCAGCAGTTATAGCGGAAGACAGTATTTT.

This sequence joins TRBV5-1 and TRBJ2-5; 9 nucleotides agree with TRBD2. Trimming at V came to 1 base and at J to 5 bases, leaving 9 bases not matched to a gene. Germline loops: CDR1 SGHRS, CDR2 YFSETQ. This CDR3 comprises 16 residues. In DNA form, the CDR3 reads TGCGCCAGCAGCTTGTACGGCGGGGGGGCCGAGGAGACCCAGTACTTC. Its protein is CASSLYGGGAEETQYF.

This clone was seen more than once but under ten times. This chain links TRBV5-4 with TRBJ1-3; TRBD1 is a possible D gene (5 bases). The CDR3 loop spans 14 amino acids. CDR1 is SGHNT and CDR2 is YYREEE in the germline V gene (reference sequence). Trimming took 4 bases from V and 4 from J, leaving 12 bases between them. CDR3 sequence (DNA): TGTGCCAGCAGCGCGGGGCTACAGGGAAACACCATATATTTT. It is translated as CASSAGLQGNTIYF. The complete variable domain, with remaining parts taken from reference TRBV5-4 and TRBJ1-3, reads ETGVTQSPTHLIKTRGQQVTLRCSSQSGHNTVSWYQQALGQGPQFIFQYYREEENGRGNFPPRFSGLQFPNYSSELNVNALELDDSALYLCASSAGLQGNTIYFGEGSWLTVV.

The CDR3 reads CASRGTGASYNEQFF. CDR3 bases: TGTGCCAGCAGAGGGACAGGAGCCTCCTACAATGAGCAGTTCTTC. J is TRBJ2-1 and V is TRBV27; 8 bases fit TRBD1. Trimming at V came to 6 bases and at J to 0 bases, leaving 4 bases not matched to a gene. Germline loops: CDR1 MNHEY, CDR2 SMNVEV (reference sequence). This CDR3 comprises 15 residues.

In its sample, this clone was seen a few times. The V call is TRBV5-1, the J call TRBJ2-1, with TRBD2 matching 9 bases. This CDR3 is built from 16 residues. V shed 7 bases, J shed 2 bases, and the junction held 10 bases outside the gene matches. Germline assignment: CDR1 SGHRS and CDR2 YFSETQ. The CDR3 region is CASAVAGALAYNEQFF. CDR3 nucleotides: TGCGCCAGCGCTGTAGCGGGGGCCTTAGCCTACAATGAGCAGTTCTTC.

This chain uses TRBV6-6 with TRBJ1-6, with D maybe TRBD1 (5 bases). Germline-derived CDR1 and CDR2 are MNHNY and SVGAGI (reference sequence). The V gene lost 5 bases and the J gene lost 11 bases, with 10 bases spanning the gap. The CDR3 runs to 12 residues. The CDR3 DNA sequence: TGTGCCAGCAGTCTAGGGGCGGCACCCCTCCACTTT. It codes for CASSLGAAPLHF.

This clone was found once. The chain joins TRBV28 to TRBJ1-1, with D possibly being TRBD1 (5 bases). Germline V gene sequence: CDR1 MDHEN, CDR2 SYDVKM. V gave up 1 base and J gave up 4 bases, with 16 bases separating them. There are 16 residues in the CDR3. The CDR3 protein is CASSLFTSGRGTEAFF. The CDR3 bases are TGTGCCAGCAGTTTATTCACCTCCGGGAGGGGCACTGAAGCTTTCTTT.